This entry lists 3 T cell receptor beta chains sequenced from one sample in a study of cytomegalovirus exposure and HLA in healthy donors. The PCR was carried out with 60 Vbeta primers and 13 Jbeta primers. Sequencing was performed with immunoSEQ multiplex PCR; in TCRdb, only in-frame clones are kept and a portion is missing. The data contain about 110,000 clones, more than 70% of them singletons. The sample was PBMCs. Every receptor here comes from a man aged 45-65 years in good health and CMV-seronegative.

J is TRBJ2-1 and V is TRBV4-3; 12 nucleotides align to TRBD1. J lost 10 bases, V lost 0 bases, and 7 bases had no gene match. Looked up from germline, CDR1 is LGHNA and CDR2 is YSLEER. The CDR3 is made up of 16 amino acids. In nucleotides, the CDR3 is TGCGCCAGCAGCCAAGATCTCGGGGACAGGGGGCGGGAGCAGTTCTTC. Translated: CASSQDLGDRGREQFF.

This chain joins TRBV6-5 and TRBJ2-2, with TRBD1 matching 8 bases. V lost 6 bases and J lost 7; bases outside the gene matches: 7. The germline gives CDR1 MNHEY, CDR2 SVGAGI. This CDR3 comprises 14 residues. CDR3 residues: CASSPGGAIGELFF. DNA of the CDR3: TGTGCCAGCAGCCCAGGGGGCGCGATCGGGGAGCTGTTTTTT.

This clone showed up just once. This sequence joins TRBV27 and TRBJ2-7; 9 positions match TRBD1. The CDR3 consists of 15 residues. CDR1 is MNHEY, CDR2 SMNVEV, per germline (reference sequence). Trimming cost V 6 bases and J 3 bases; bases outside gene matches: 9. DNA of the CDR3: TGTGCCAGCAGACTCGGTACAGGGGGCCTCTACGAGCAGTACTTC. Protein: CASRLGTGGLYEQYF.